Included here is one T cell receptor (beta chain) sequence, with context. Antigen specificity is unknown. Using immunoSEQ multiplex PCR, the repertoire was profiled, and TCRdb retains in-frame clones only, with some absent. The sample has about 92,000 clones, 86% seen once. The CDR3 loop spans 15 amino acids. The germline V gene has CDR1 MNHNY and CDR2 SVGAGI (reference sequence). V gave up 5 bases and J gave up 3 bases; unmatched junction bases: 7. This sample is drawn from a study of T cell responses to AZD1222 COVID-19 vaccine. The study, taken as a whole, reports: Two AZD1222 administrations were followed by greater Spike-specific TCR breadth and depth. None of the repertoires were sampled until the peak T cell response had passed. Unmutated regions of variants are reportedly targeted by nearly half of spike-specific TCRs. Spike as a whole was targeted by vaccine-associated CD4 TCRs, dominant at 160-218 and 743-854.

The chain recombines TRBV6-6 with TRBJ1-3, with 7 bases that match TRBD1. The sample here was peripheral blood, taken on day 0 of AZD1222 vaccination. This clonotype was obtained from an adult in good health. The CDR3 sequence: CASSINTGVGNTIYF. The CDR3 coding sequence is TGTGCCAGCAGTATTAACACAGGGGTTGGAAACACCATATATTTT.